This TCR beta chain was sequenced during a study of T cells expressing NK-cell markers. Study as a whole: Obtained from sorted CD3+CD56+NKG2C+, CD3+CD56+NKG2C- and CD3+CD56-NKG2C+ T cells were the TCR beta repertoires. Eight donors were sequenced, of whom seven were HCMV-seropositive, while the remaining one was HCMV-seronegative. Study results and caveats: Whether expanded NKG2C+ T cell clones were HCMV-specific remained unclear. For 6 or 7 donors, the dominant NKG2C+ clonotypes made up about 1.0-7.0% of their CD8+ T cells.

This CDR3 region has 15 residues. Each CDR3 protein gets one entry in TCRdb, which reprocessed the 5' RACE reads and gives no DNA. In all, the sample yields approximately 170,000 distinct CDR3 sequences. Comment on this clonotype: Its target is not known.

The chain couples TRBV12-3 or TRBV12-4 to TRBJ2-3; TCRdb selects TRBD2, and the lack of DNA leaves this call unchecked. The receptor comes from a man aged 18 to 70 in good health. The sequenced material came from blood T cells: a sorted CD56 or NKG2C T cell subset, CD4+ or CD8+ T cells, or bulk PBMC T cells (not recorded which). CDR3 protein: CASGTSGGVRGTQYF.